The sequence of this T cell receptor beta chain was determined in a study of T cell changes during pregnancy in multiple sclerosis. Trimming removed 1 base from V and 1 base from J, with 10 bases in between. Germline lookup yields CDR1 SEHNR and CDR2 FQNEAQ (reference sequence). This CDR3 comprises 15 residues. Sequencing was performed with immunoSEQ multiplex PCR; in TCRdb, only in-frame clones are kept and a portion is missing. The sample holds about 89,000 clones, around 94% seen once. The sample here was peripheral blood, taken in the third trimester of pregnancy. This receptor was taken from a female donor with multiple sclerosis, enrolled in a pregnancy study. The genes are TRBV7-9 and TRBJ1-1; the D gene is possibly TRBD1 (6 bases). In DNA form, the CDR3 reads TGTGCCAGCAGCTTAGTGAGGGGGTCGAACACTGAAGCTTTCTTT. Protein: CASSLVRGSNTEAFF.